The 7 T cell receptor beta chains reported below all come from one sample, sequenced in a study of PD-L1 blockade in urothelial cancer. The method was immunoSEQ multiplex PCR; TCRdb's version includes in-frame clones alone and lacks a portion of them. The sample lists 2,500 to 3,000 clones, around 33% seen once, with approximately 5.5% in the top ten. Sequencing used tumor tissue, obtained before atezolizumab (anti-PD-L1) treatment. The origin of the receptors is a man between 65 and 85 years old with urothelial cancer.

This clone was seen a few times. The gene calls are TRBV15 and TRBJ2-5; TRBD1 might be the D (5 bases). The CDR3 consists of 17 residues. CDR1 LNHNV and CDR2 YYDKDF come from the germline V gene (reference sequence). The V end was cut by 0 bases, the J end by 5 bases, with 19 bases between. The DNA of the CDR3 is TGTGCCACCAGCAGAGATGAAGGGGATCTAGAGTCGGAGACCCAGTACTTC. It yields the protein CATSRDEGDLESETQYF.

CDR3 nucleotides: TGTGCCAGCAGCCAAAACACTGAAGCTTTCTTT. Translating it yields CASSQNTEAFF. The gene calls are TRBV14 and TRBJ1-1, with D unresolved. V dropped 2 bases and J dropped 2 bases, with 0 bases sitting between them. This CDR3 contains 11 residues. Germline V CDR1 and CDR2: SGHDN, FVKESK.

This clone was detected a few times. The chain employs TRBV11-3 and TRBJ1-6, with D perhaps TRBD1 (6 bases). Germline assignment: CDR1 SGHNT and CDR2 YENEEA. Trimming cost V 3 bases and J 7 bases, with 10 bases left between them. This CDR3 is 14 amino acids long. The CDR3, as DNA: TGTGCCAGCAGCTTGCAGGGGATGAATTCACCCCTCCACTTT. This gives the protein CASSLQGMNSPLHF. The whole variable domain, remainder taken from reference TRBV11-3 and TRBJ1-6, is EAGVVQSPRYKIIEKKQPVAFWCNPISGHNTLYWYLQNLGQGPELLIRYENEEAVDDSQLPKDRFSAERLKGVDSTLKIQPAELGDSAVYLCASSLQGMNSPLHFGNGTRLTVT.

To note about this clone: A read error may produce the germline difference seen at one junction end. This chain joins TRBV7-8 and TRBJ1-1; the D is unclear. This CDR3 spans 13 amino acids. The germline V gene has CDR1 SGHVS and CDR2 FQNEAQ. The CDR3: CVSTFYLDTEAFF. CDR3 bases: TGTGTCAGCACCTTCTACCTGGACACTGAAGCTTTCTTT.

J is TRBJ1-6 and V is TRBV14; D ambiguous. CDR1 is SGHDN and CDR2 is FVKESK in the germline V gene. V lost 1 base to trimming and J lost 6 bases, with 10 bases between them. This CDR3 is 15 amino acids long. As DNA, the CDR3 is TGTGCCAGCAGCCAAGTGGAGCGGATTAATTCACCCCTCCACTTT. Residues: CASSQVERINSPLHF.

This clone has more than one count but fewer than ten. The CDR3 is CASTVGNRDNSPLHF. CDR3 nucleotide sequence: TGTGCCAGTACCGTGGGGAACAGAGATAATTCACCCCTCCACTTT. The J gene is TRBJ1-6, the V gene TRBV19; D gene ambiguous. The CDR3 has 15 residues. Trimming stripped 7 bases from V and 5 bases from J, with 15 bases between. The germline V gene encodes CDR1 LNHDA and CDR2 SQIVND (reference sequence).

Relative to its sample, this clone is large (0.1 to 1%). V gene TRBV28 combines with J gene TRBJ2-1; 7 positions agree with TRBD2. CDR3 length: 12 amino acids. The V gene end was trimmed by 3 bases and the J gene end by 15 bases; junction bases not matched to a gene: 8. Per germline, CDR1 MDHEN and CDR2 SYDVKM. Here the CDR3 DNA reads TGTGCCAGCAGTTTTTCCGGGGGGACGGCGTTCTTC. Its protein product is CASSFSGGTAFF.